This TCR beta chain was identified in a study of neurological immune-mediated disorders. Findings and limits, study-wide: Among expanded clones, no CDR3 amino acid sequences were shared across subjects, a pattern suggesting private repertoires in all groups.

About this clonotype: The antigen remains unidentified.

This CDR3 has 12 residues. CDR1 is SGHVS, CDR2 FNYEAQ, per germline. The ends were cut back, 5 bases at V and 3 bases at J, with 7 bases in the middle. The yield of each sequencing run was over 160 million TCR-beta sequences from 15-18 subjects. Each CDR3 protein is one row after TCRdb ran MiXCR on the 5' RACE reads. The sample yields about 32,000 distinct CDR3 sequences, 3% to 4% seen once. Sequencing was done on a sample of PBMCs. This TCR was recovered from a man aged 25 to 40 with multiple sclerosis. The rearrangement joins TRBV7-6 to TRBJ1-1; D remains ambiguous. The CDR3 DNA reads TGTGCCAGCAGCCCGCTAGACACTGAAGCTTTCTTT. Protein product: CASSPLDTEAFF.